This TCR beta chain was captured in a study of tumor and adjacent non-tumor tissue in lung cancer. V shed 3 bases and J shed 9 bases, with 21 bases lying between them. CDR3 length equals 15 residues. Germline values: CDR1 DFQATT, CDR2 SNEGSKA (reference sequence). Findings and caveats of the study: Higher tumor TCR diversity was associated with shorter survival. In normal lung, the top 100 clones were significantly more dominant than in tumor.

No cell sorting was done before RNA was extracted from the tissue. Newly diagnosed lung cancer patients had thoracic surgery in China, August–November 2014, without prior chemotherapy. On this clonotype itself: Its specificity is not known. This likely comes from a read error, as the CDR3 has no conserved phenylalanine or tryptophan at its end.

TCRbeta libraries were built with three rounds of nested PCR, modified from ARM-PCR. TCRdb analysed the multiplex PCR reads with MiXCR anew, one entry per CDR3 protein. Altogether about 80,000 distinct CDR3 sequences are present, 55% to 75% being singletons, with the ten largest covering around 9.5%. Material: lung tumor tissue. This receptor was taken from a woman between 40 and 55 years old with non-small cell lung cancer. This chain links TRBV20-1 with TRBJ2-1, with D tentatively TRBD2 (6 bases). DNA of the CDR3: TGCAGTGCTAGTTCGTTAGCGGCTGGACTTAGTGAGCAGTTCTTA. It encodes CSASSLAAGLSEQFL.